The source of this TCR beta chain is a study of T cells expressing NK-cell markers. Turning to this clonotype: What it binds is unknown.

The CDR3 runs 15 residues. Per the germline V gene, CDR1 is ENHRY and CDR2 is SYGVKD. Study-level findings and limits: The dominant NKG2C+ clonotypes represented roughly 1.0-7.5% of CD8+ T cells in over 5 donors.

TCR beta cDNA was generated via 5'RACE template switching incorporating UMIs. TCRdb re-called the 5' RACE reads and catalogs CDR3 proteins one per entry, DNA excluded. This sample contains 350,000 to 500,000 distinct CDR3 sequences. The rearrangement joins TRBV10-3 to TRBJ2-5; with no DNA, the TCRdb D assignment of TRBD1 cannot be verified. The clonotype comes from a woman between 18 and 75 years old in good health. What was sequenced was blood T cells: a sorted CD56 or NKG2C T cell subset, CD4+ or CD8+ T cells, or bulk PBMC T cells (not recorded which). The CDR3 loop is CAISGGGSYQETQYF.